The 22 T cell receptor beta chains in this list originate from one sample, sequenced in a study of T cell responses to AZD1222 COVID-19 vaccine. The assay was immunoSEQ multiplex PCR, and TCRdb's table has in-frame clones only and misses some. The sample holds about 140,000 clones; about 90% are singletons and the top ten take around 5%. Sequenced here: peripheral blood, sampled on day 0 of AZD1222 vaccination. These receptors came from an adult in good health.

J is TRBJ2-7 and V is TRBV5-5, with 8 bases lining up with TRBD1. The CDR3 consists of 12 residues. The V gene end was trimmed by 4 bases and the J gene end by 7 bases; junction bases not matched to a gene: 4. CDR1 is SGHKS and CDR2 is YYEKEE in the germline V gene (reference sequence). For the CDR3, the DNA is TGTGCCAGCAGCCGTGACAGGGGTGAGCAGTACTTC. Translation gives CASSRDRGEQYF.

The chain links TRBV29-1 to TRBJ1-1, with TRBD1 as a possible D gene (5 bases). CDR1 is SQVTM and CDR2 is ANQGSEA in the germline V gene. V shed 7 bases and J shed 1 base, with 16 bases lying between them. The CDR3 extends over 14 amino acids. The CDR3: CSADWGNRNTEAFF. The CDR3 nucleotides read TGCAGCGCCGATTGGGGGAATAGGAACACTGAAGCTTTCTTT. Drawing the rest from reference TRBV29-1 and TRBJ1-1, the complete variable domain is SAVISQKPSRDICQRGTSLTIQCQVDSQVTMMFWYRQQPGQSLTLIATANQGSEATYESGFVIDKFPISRPNLTFSTLTVSNMSPEDSSIYLCSADWGNRNTEAFFGQGTRLTVV.

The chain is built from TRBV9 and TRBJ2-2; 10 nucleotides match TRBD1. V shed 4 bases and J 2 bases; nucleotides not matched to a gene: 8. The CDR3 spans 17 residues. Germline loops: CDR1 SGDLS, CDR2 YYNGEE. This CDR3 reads CASSFPGTGVNTGELFF. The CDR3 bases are TGTGCCAGCAGCTTTCCCGGGACAGGGGTAAACACCGGGGAGCTGTTTTTT.

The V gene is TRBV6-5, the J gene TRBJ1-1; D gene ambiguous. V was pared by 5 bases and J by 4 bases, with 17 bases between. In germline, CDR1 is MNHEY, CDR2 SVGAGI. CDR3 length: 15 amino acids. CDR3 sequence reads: CASSPVRPVFTEAFF. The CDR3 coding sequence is TGTGCCAGCAGTCCCGTACGTCCCGTATTCACTGAAGCTTTCTTT.

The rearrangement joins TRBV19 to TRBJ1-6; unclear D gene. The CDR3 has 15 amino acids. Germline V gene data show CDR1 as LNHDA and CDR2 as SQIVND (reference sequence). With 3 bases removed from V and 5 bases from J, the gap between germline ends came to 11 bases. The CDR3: CASSMWAADNSPLHF. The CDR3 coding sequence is TGTGCCAGTAGTATGTGGGCAGCCGATAATTCACCCCTCCACTTT.

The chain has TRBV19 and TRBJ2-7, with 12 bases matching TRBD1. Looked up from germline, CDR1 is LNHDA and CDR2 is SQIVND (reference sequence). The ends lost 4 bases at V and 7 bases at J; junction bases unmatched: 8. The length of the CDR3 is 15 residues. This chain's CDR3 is CASSNPGQGAGEQYF. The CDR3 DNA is TGTGCCAGTAGTAATCCGGGACAGGGGGCCGGGGAGCAGTACTTC.

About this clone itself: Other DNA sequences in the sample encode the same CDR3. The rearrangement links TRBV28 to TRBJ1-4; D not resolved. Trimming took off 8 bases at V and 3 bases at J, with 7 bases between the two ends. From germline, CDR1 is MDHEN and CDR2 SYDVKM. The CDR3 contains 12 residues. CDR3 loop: CASSRANEKLFF. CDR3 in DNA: TGTGCCAGCTCTCGGGCTAATGAAAAACTGTTTTTT. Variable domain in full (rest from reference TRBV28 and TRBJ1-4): DVKVTQSSRYLVKRTGEKVFLECVQDMDHENMFWYRQDPGLGLRLIYFSYDVKMKEKGDIPEGYSVSREKKERFSLILESASTNQTSMYLCASSRANEKLFFGSGTQLSVL.

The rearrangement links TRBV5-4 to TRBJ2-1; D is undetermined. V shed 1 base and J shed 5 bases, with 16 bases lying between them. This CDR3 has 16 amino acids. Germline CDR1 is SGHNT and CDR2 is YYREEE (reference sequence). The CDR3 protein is CASSLLKLSGNNEQFF. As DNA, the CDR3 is TGTGCCAGCAGCTTGCTTAAGCTCTCTGGGAACAATGAGCAGTTCTTC.

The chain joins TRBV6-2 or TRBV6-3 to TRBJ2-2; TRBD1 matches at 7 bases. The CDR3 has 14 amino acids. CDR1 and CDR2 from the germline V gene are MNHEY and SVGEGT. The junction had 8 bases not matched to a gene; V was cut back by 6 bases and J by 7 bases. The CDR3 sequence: CASSHRGLSGELFF. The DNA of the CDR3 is TGTGCCAGCAGCCACAGGGGTTTAAGCGGGGAGCTGTTTTTT.

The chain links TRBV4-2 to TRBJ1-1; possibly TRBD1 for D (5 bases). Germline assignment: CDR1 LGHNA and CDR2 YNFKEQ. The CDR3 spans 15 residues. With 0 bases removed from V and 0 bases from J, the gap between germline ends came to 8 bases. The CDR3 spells CASSQDRGMNTEAFF. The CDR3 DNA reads TGTGCCAGCAGCCAAGATCGGGGGATGAACACTGAAGCTTTCTTT.

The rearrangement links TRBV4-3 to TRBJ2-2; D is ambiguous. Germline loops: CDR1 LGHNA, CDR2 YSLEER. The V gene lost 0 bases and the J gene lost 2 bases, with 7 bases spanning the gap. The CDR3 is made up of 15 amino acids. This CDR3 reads CASSQEDVNTGELFF. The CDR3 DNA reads TGCGCCAGCAGCCAAGAGGACGTCAACACCGGGGAGCTGTTTTTT.

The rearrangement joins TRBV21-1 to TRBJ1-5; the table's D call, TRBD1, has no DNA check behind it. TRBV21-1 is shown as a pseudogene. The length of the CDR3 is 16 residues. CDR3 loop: CASSPGQGPSNQPQHF. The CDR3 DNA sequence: TGTGCCAGCAGCCCGGGACAGGGGCCGAGCAATCAGCCCCAGCATTTT.

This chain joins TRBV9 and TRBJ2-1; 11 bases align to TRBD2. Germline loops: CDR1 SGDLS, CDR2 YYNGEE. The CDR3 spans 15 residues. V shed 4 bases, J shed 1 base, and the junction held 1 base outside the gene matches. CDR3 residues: CASSSSGRSYNEQFF. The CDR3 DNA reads TGTGCCAGCAGCTCTAGCGGGAGGTCCTACAATGAGCAGTTCTTC.

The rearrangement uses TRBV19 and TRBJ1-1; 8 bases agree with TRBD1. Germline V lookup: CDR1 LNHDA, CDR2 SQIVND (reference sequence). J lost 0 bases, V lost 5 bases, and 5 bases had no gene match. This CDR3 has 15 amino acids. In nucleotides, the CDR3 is TGTGCCAGTAGTGCGGGACAGGCTATGAACACTGAAGCTTTCTTT. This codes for CASSAGQAMNTEAFF. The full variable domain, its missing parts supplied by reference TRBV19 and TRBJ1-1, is DGGITQSPKYLFRKEGQNVTLSCEQNLNHDAMYWYRQDPGQGLRLIYYSQIVNDFQKGDIAEGYSVSREKKESFPLTVTSAQKNPTAFYLCASSAGQAMNTEAFFGQGTRLTVV.

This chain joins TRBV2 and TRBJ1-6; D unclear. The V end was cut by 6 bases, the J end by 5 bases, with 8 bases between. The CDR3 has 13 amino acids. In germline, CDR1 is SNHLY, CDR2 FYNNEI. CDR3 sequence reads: CASRSMDNSPLHF. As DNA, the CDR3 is TGTGCCAGCAGGTCCATGGATAATTCACCCCTCCACTTT.

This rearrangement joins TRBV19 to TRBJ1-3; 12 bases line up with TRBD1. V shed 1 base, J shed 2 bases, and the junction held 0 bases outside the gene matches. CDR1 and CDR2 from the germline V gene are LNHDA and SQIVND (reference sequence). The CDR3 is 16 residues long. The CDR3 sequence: CASSIGDRGPGNTIYF. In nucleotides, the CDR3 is TGTGCCAGTAGTATAGGGGACAGGGGGCCTGGAAACACCATATATTTT.

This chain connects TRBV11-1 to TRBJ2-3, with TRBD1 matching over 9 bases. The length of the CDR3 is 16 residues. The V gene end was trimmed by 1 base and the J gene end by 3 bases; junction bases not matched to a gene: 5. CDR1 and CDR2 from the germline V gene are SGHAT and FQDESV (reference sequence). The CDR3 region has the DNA TGTGCCAGCAGCTTAGGGGACAGGGCGTGGACAGATACGCAGTATTTT. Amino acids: CASSLGDRAWTDTQYF. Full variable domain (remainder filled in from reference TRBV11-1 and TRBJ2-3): EAEVAQSPRYKITEKSQAVAFWCDPISGHATLYWYRQILGQGPELLVQFQDESVVDDSQLPKDRFSAERLKGVDSTLKIQPAELGDSAMYLCASSLGDRAWTDTQYFGPGTRLTVL.

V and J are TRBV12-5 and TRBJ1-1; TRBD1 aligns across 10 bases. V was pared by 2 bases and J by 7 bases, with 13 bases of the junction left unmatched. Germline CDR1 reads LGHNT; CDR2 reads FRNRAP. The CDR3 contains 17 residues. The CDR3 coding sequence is TGTGCTAGTGGTTTGCCCCGACAGGGGGCGATCCCCCGTGAAGCTTTCTTT. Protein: CASGLPRQGAIPREAFF.

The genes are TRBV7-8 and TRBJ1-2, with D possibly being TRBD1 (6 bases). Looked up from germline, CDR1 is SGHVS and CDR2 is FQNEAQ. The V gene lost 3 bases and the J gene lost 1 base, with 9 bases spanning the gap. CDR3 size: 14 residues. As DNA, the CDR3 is TGTGCCAGCAGCTTGGGACAAAATAACTATGGCTACACCTTC. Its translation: CASSLGQNNYGYTF.

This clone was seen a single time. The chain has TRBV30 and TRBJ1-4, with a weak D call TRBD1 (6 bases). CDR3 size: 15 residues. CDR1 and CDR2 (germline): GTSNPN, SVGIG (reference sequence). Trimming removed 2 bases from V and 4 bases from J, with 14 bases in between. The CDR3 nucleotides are TGTGCCTGGAGTCCGGGGGCTTGGGTTAATGAAAAACTGTTTTTT. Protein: CAWSPGAWVNEKLFF.

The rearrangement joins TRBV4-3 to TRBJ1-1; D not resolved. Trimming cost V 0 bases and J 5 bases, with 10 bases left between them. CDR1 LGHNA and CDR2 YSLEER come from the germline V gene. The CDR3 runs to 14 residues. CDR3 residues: CASSQDRMRTEAFF. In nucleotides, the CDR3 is TGCGCCAGCAGCCAAGACAGGATGCGGACTGAAGCTTTCTTT.

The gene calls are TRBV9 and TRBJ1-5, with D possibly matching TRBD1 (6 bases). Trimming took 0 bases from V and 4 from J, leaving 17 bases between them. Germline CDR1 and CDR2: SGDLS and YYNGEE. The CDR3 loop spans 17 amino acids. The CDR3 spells CASSVGEGRGANQPQHF. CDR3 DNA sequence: TGTGCCAGCAGCGTAGGGGAAGGACGGGGGGCGAATCAGCCCCAGCATTTT. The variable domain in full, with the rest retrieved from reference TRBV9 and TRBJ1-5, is DSGVTQTPKHLITATGQRVTLRCSPRSGDLSVYWYQQSLDQGLQFLIQYYNGEERAKGNILERFSAQQFPDLHSELNLSSLELGDSALYFCASSVGEGRGANQPQHFGDGTRLSIL.